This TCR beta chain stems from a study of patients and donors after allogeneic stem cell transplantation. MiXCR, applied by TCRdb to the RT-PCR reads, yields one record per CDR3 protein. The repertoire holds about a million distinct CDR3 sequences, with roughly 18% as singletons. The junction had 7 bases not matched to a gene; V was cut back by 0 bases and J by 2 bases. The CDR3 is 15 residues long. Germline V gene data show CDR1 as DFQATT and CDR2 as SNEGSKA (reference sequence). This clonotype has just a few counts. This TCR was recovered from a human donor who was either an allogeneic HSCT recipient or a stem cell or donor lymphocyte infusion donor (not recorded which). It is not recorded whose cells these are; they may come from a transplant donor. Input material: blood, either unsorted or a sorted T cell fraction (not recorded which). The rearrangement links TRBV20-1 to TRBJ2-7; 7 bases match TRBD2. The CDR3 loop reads CSARDRRSGTYEQYF. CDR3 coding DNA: TGCAGTGCTAGAGATCGGAGGAGCGGGACCTACGAGCAGTACTTC.